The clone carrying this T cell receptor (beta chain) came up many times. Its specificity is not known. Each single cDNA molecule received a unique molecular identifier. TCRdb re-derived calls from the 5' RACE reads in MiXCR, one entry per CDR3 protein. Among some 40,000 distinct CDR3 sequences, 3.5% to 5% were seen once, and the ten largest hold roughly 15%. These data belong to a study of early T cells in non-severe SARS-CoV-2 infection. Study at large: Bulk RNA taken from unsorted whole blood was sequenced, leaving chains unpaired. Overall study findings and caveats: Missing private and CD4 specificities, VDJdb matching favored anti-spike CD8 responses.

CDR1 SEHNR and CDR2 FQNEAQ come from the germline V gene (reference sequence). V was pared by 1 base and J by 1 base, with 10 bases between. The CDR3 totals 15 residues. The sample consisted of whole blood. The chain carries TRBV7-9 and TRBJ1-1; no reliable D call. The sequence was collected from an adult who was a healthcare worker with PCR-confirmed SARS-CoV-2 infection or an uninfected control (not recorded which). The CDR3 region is CASSLGPGRNTEAFF. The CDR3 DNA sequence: TGTGCCAGCAGCTTAGGCCCGGGGAGGAACACTGAAGCTTTCTTT.